This TCR beta chain emerged from a study of blood T cell repertoires in COVID-19. Study summary: The samples span acute and convalescent COVID-19 from the United States, Italy and Spain. Sample material is recorded as cDNA or gDNA derived from T cells, B-cell-depleted T cells, or PBMCs.

This clone was seen once. In the original processing: Amplification from reference gene primers served as the basis for estimated nucleated cell counts. Sequencing was performed with immunoSEQ multiplex PCR; in TCRdb, only in-frame clones are kept and a portion is missing. The V and J calls and clone size were taken over from that table, and D and trimming were inferred from the DNA. The sample consists of about 22,000 clones, roughly nine tenths of them appearing once. CDR3 length: 17 amino acids. Germline values: CDR1 SNHLY, CDR2 FYNNEI. J was trimmed by 3 bases and V by 6 bases; bases with no gene match: 11.

The sample was peripheral blood. This clonotype was obtained from a human donor with active COVID-19. The donor label of this sample is uncertain. This chain joins TRBV2 and TRBJ2-3, with 11 bases aligning to TRBD1. The DNA for the CDR3 is TGTGCCAGCAGCGATAGTCCCGGGACAGGGGGGACAGATACGCAGTATTTT. Translating it yields CASSDSPGTGGTDTQYF.